This entry lists 24 T cell receptor beta chains sequenced from one sample in a study of shared clonotypes between healthy human individuals (TCRdb year 2020). Libraries were constructed by the immunoSEQ multiplex PCR assay. Here the immuneACCESS table is served through TCRdb, limited to in-frame sequences with V and J called. Missing clones are a known gap in these copies; in checked studies unresolved V genes cover under half, and the rest lacks a known reason. Present in this sample are about 1.1 million clones, about 84% of which were seen just once. The biggest ten clones account for about 0.52% of the sample. The source material was memory CD4+ T cells from PBMCs. The cell subset or site label for this specimen denotes: CD45RA-negative fraction. The receptors were gathered from a man aged 18 to 30 in good health. Some clones in this sample may be carry-over from other donors' samples.

This chain uses TRBV4-3 with TRBJ2-5; perhaps TRBD2 as D (6 bases). The CDR3 covers 14 residues. The V and J ends lost 0 bases and 7 bases respectively, with 12 bases between them. Germline V gene lookup returns CDR1 LGHNA and CDR2 YSLEER. The CDR3 nucleotides are TGCGCCAGCAGCCAAGATCTTGGGGGGTGGACCCAGTACTTC. Translated, it gives CASSQDLGGWTQYF.

This chain joins TRBV9 and TRBJ2-5, with 7 nucleotides matching TRBD2. The J segment lost 9 bases and the V segment lost 3 bases, leaving 17 bases of the junction unmatched. Germline-derived CDR1 and CDR2 are SGDLS and YYNGEE. The CDR3 runs to 16 residues. The CDR3 DNA sequence: TGTGCCAGCAGCGGTTTTCGGGGGGACCTACTTCATTCCCAGTACTTC. Translated: CASSGFRGDLLHSQYF.

The chain couples TRBV5-1 to TRBJ1-1, with D possibly matching TRBD1 (6 bases). The CDR3 sequence is 14 residues long. Germline values: CDR1 SGHRS, CDR2 YFSETQ. V was cut by 4 bases and J by 0 bases, with 10 bases left in between. The CDR3 reads CASSEGGLNTEAFF. CDR3 DNA sequence: TGCGCCAGCAGCGAGGGGGGATTGAACACTGAAGCTTTCTTT.

This chain uses TRBV6-6 with TRBJ2-3; the D is unclear. Germline CDR1 is MNHNY and CDR2 is SVGAGI (reference sequence). Trimming took 7 bases from V and 5 from J, leaving 16 bases between them. CDR3 length: 14 residues. The CDR3 coding sequence is TGTGCCAGCATGAGAGCAGCACAGAGAGATACGCAGTATTTT. It translates to CASMRAAQRDTQYF.

The chain is built from TRBV11-2 and TRBJ1-1; D is possibly TRBD1 (5 bases). Germline CDR1 SGHAT, CDR2 FQNNGV. This CDR3 spans 16 amino acids. Trimming removed 6 bases from V and 1 base from J, with 18 bases in between. CDR3 region: CASRPPRGQPNTEAFF. DNA for the CDR3: TGTGCCAGCAGACCACCCCGTGGACAACCGAACACTGAAGCTTTCTTT.

The chain has TRBV19 and TRBJ2-7; D ambiguous. Germline CDR1 LNHDA, CDR2 SQIVND (reference sequence). The CDR3 runs 10 residues. The V end was cut by 9 bases, the J end by 5 bases, with 8 bases between. CDR3 bases: TGTGCCAGAGACAACAACGAGCAGTACTTC. Its protein product is CARDNNEQYF. Combining the CDR3 with reference TRBV19 and TRBJ2-7 gives the whole variable domain DGGITQSPKYLFRKEGQNVTLSCEQNLNHDAMYWYRQDPGQGLRLIYYSQIVNDFQKGDIAEGYSVSREKKESFPLTVTSAQKNPTAFYLCARDNNEQYFGPGTRLTVT.

The V gene is TRBV30, the J gene TRBJ2-2, with D perhaps TRBD1 (6 bases). The V end was cut by 8 bases, the J end by 10 bases, with 14 bases between. Germline loops: CDR1 GTSNPN, CDR2 SVGIG (reference sequence). This CDR3 is built from 11 residues. In DNA form, the CDR3 reads TGTGCCCACAGGGTTTATGAGGAGCTGTTTTTT. Its translation is CAHRVYEELFF.

In this sample, this clone turned up a few times. The chain links TRBV7-7 to TRBJ2-5; 10 bases are a match to TRBD1. The assigned J gene may be wrong: the sequence end matches TRBJ2-7 better. Per the germline V gene, CDR1 is SSHAT and CDR2 is FNYEAQ (reference sequence). The CDR3 runs 15 residues. Here the CDR3 reads CASSLRTGGFYEQYF. CDR3 bases: TGTGCCAGCAGCTTAAGGACAGGGGGTTTCTACGAGCAGTACTTC.

This chain uses TRBV7-3 with TRBJ2-7; D might be TRBD1 or TRBD2, each matching 5 bases. Germline V lookup: CDR1 SGHTA, CDR2 FQGTGA. This CDR3 contains 15 residues. V was cut by 5 bases and J by 6 bases, with 20 bases left in between. This CDR3 is CASSPAPGTGGEQYF. As DNA, the CDR3 is TGTGCCAGCAGCCCCGCGCCCGGGACCGGAGGCGAGCAGTACTTC. Full variable domain (outside the CDR3, taken from reference TRBV7-3 and TRBJ2-7): GAGVSQTPSNKVTEKGKYVELRCDPISGHTALYWYRQSLGQGPEFLIYFQGTGAADDSGLPNDRFFAVRPEGSVSTLKIQRTERGDSAVYLCASSPAPGTGGEQYFGPGTRLTVT.

This sequence joins TRBV27 and TRBJ2-7; 10 bases line up with TRBD1. The germline gives CDR1 MNHEY, CDR2 SMNVEV (reference sequence). Trimming took 5 bases from V and 1 from J; bases not matched to a gene: 11. There are 17 residues in the CDR3. The CDR3 nucleotides read TGTGCCAGCAGTAAAGAACACCCGGGACAGGGGTCCTACGAGCAGTACTTC. Its protein is CASSKEHPGQGSYEQYF.

The chain uses TRBV2 and TRBJ2-3, with 7 positions matching TRBD1. Germline V gives CDR1 SNHLY, CDR2 FYNNEI. The CDR3 runs 15 residues. The V and J ends lost 6 bases and 3 bases, in that order; junction bases with no gene match: 9. Here the CDR3 reads CASSRQGRRTDTQYF. The CDR3 nucleotides read TGTGCCAGCAGCAGACAGGGCAGGCGGACAGATACGCAGTATTTT.

This chain connects TRBV5-5 to TRBJ2-5; D remains ambiguous. V was pared by 2 bases and J by 2 bases, with 4 bases between. This CDR3 region has 12 residues. Germline CDR1 reads SGHKS; CDR2 reads YYEKEE (reference sequence). CDR3 in DNA: TGTGCCAGCAGCTTTTATCAAGAGACCCAGTACTTC. Protein sequence: CASSFYQETQYF.

The CDR3 protein is CASSPGQGTNIQYF. CDR3 bases: TGTGCCAGCAGTCCAGGACAGGGCACAAACATTCAGTACTTC. The chain combines TRBV7-9 with TRBJ2-4; 8 bases align to TRBD1. This CDR3 comprises 14 residues. V dropped 6 bases and J dropped 6; count of bases not matched to a gene: 7. The germline V gene has CDR1 SEHNR and CDR2 FQNEAQ (reference sequence).

The chain has TRBV30 and TRBJ1-4; no clear D gene. CDR1 is GTSNPN and CDR2 is SVGIG in the germline V gene (reference sequence). Trimming shortened V by 4 bases and J by 11 bases, and 14 bases separated the two germline ends. The CDR3 spans 12 residues. CDR3: CAWTEQMRKLFF. DNA of the CDR3: TGTGCCTGGACAGAACAAATGAGGAAACTGTTTTTT.

The CDR3 region is CASSQDRRVNNEQFF. CDR3 coding DNA: TGCGCCAGCAGCCAGGATCGGAGGGTGAACAATGAGCAGTTCTTC. The chain employs TRBV4-1 and TRBJ2-1; D may be TRBD2 (6 bases). The CDR3 is 15 residues long. V shed 3 bases and J shed 5 bases, with 14 bases lying between them. CDR1 and CDR2 (germline): MGHRA, YSYEKL.

On this clone itself: One end of the junction does not line up with germline, which may come from a read error. The rearrangement uses TRBV7-9 and TRBJ1-2, with a tentative D call TRBD1 (6 bases). Germline V gene lookup returns CDR1 SEHNR and CDR2 FQNEAQ (reference sequence). The CDR3 totals 16 residues. CDR3 protein: CASRTWGAGEYLATNF. In nucleotides, the CDR3 is TGTGCCAGCAGGACTTGGGGGGCAGGAGAATACTTGGCTACGAACTTC.

The V gene is TRBV7-9, the J gene TRBJ2-5; 11 nucleotides line up with TRBD1. CDR3 size: 15 residues. V lost 5 bases to trimming and J lost 5 bases; unmatched junction nucleotides: 7. The germline CDR1 and CDR2 sequences are SEHNR and FQNEAQ (reference sequence). The CDR3 here is CASSRGQGASETQYF. The CDR3, as DNA: TGTGCCAGCAGCCGCGGACAGGGGGCAAGTGAGACCCAGTACTTC.

V gene TRBV9 combines with J gene TRBJ1-2; the D is unclear. V lost 2 bases to trimming and J lost 0 bases, with 11 bases between them. This CDR3 has 15 residues. The germline CDR1 and CDR2 sequences are SGDLS and YYNGEE. CDR3 sequence (DNA): TGTGCCAGCAGCGTTCGGGCCTCAGCTAACTATGGCTACACCTTC. Its translation: CASSVRASANYGYTF.

The chain combines TRBV19 with TRBJ2-7, with D uncertain. V gave up 1 base and J gave up 3 bases, with 10 bases separating them. This CDR3 spans 14 amino acids. Germline V gene lookup returns CDR1 LNHDA and CDR2 SQIVND (reference sequence). DNA of the CDR3: TGTGCCAGTAGTATAGCTATAGGCGTCTACGAGCAGTACTTC. Amino acids: CASSIAIGVYEQYF. Full variable domain (missing parts from reference TRBV19 and TRBJ2-7): DGGITQSPKYLFRKEGQNVTLSCEQNLNHDAMYWYRQDPGQGLRLIYYSQIVNDFQKGDIAEGYSVSREKKESFPLTVTSAQKNPTAFYLCASSIAIGVYEQYFGPGTRLTVT.

The gene calls are TRBV7-6 and TRBJ2-2; possible D gene TRBD2, 6 bases. Germline V gene data show CDR1 as SGHVS and CDR2 as FNYEAQ. V shed 4 bases and J shed 3 bases, with 12 bases lying between them. This CDR3 comprises 15 residues. CDR3 residues: CASSSVRGHTGELFF. The CDR3 region has the DNA TGTGCCAGCAGCTCCGTGCGGGGCCACACCGGGGAGCTGTTTTTT. The full variable domain, its missing parts supplied by reference TRBV7-6 and TRBJ2-2, is GAGVSQSPRYKVTKRGQDVALRCDPISGHVSLYWYRQALGQGPEFLTYFNYEAQQDKSGLPNDRFSAERPEGSISTLTIQRTEQRDSAMYRCASSSVRGHTGELFFGEGSRLTVL.

V and J are TRBV7-9 and TRBJ2-5; unclear D gene. With 2 bases removed from V and 7 bases from J, the gap between germline ends came to 11 bases. Germline V gene sequence: CDR1 SEHNR, CDR2 FQNEAQ (reference sequence). The CDR3 contains 13 residues. The CDR3 bases are TGTGCCAGCAGCTTATTACCGCCGCCGACCCAGTACTTC. Translating gives CASSLLPPPTQYF.

The CDR3 nucleotides are TGCGCCAGCAGCTTAGCAGGACAGGGGTTGTCTGAAGCTTTCTTT. This codes for CASSLAGQGLSEAFF. The chain recombines TRBV5-1 with TRBJ1-1; 9 positions match TRBD1. The germline V gene encodes CDR1 SGHRS and CDR2 YFSETQ. The J segment lost 6 bases and the V segment lost 2 bases, leaving 8 bases of the junction unmatched. The CDR3 is 15 residues long.

In its sample, this clone was seen once. This chain uses TRBV2 with TRBJ2-7; TRBD2 might be the D (6 bases). The V gene's germline CDR1 is SNHLY and CDR2 FYNNEI. Trimming shortened V by 4 bases and J by 8 bases, and 18 bases separated the two germline ends. The CDR3 length is 14 residues. CDR3: CASSVLLGGAQQYF. In DNA, the CDR3 is TGTGCCAGCAGTGTCTTACTGGGAGGAGCTCAGCAGTACTTC.

This chain links TRBV11-3 with TRBJ2-3, with D perhaps matching TRBD1 (6 bases). The germline V gene has CDR1 SGHNT and CDR2 YENEEA. The CDR3 is 14 amino acids. With 6 bases removed from V and 2 bases from J, the gap between germline ends came to 12 bases. The CDR3 region is CASRPTGTTDTQYF. CDR3 coding DNA: TGTGCCAGCAGACCCACAGGGACCACAGATACGCAGTATTTT.